A single T cell receptor beta chain is shown here with its context. Germline V gene lookup returns CDR1 MNHEY and CDR2 SMNVEV (reference sequence). The CDR3 contains 15 residues. The V and J ends lost 5 bases and 9 bases, in that order; junction bases with no gene match: 6. This sample was included in a study of cytomegalovirus exposure and HLA in healthy donors. The PCR made use of 60 Vbeta and 13 Jbeta primers. Clones were read by immunoSEQ multiplex PCR, and TCRdb kept only the in-frame ones, dropping some. This sample has 35,000 to 45,000 clones; 55% to 75% occur once, and the top ten carry around 12%.

This receptor was taken from a man aged 55 to 70 in good health and CMV-seropositive. Sequenced sample: PBMCs. The J gene is TRBJ2-1, the V gene TRBV27, with TRBD2 matching 14 bases. CDR3 nucleotides: TGTGCCAGCAGTGGGGGACTAGCGGGAGTAGGTGAGCAGTTCTTC. It encodes CASSGGLAGVGEQFF.